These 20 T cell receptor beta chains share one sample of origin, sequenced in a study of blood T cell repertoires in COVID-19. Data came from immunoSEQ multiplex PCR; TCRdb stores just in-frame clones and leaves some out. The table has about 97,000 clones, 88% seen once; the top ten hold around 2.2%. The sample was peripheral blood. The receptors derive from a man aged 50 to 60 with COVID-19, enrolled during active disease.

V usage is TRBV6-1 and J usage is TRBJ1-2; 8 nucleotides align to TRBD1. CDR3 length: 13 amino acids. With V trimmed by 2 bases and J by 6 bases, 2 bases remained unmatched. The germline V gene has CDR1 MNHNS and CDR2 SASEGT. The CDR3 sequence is CASSEQGANGYTF. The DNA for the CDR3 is TGTGCCAGCAGTGAACAGGGGGCAAATGGCTACACCTTC.

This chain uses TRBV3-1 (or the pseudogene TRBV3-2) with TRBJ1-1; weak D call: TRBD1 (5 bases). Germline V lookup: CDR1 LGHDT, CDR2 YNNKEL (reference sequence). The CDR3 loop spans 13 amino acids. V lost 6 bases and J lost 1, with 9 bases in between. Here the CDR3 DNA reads TGTGCCAGCAGGCCCGGACAGAACACTGAAGCTTTCTTT. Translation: CASRPGQNTEAFF.

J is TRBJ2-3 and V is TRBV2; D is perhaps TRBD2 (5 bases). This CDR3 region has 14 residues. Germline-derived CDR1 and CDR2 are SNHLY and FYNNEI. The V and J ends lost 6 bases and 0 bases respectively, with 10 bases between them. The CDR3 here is CASRRASSTDTQYF. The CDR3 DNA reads TGTGCCAGCAGGAGGGCATCGAGCACAGATACGCAGTATTTT.

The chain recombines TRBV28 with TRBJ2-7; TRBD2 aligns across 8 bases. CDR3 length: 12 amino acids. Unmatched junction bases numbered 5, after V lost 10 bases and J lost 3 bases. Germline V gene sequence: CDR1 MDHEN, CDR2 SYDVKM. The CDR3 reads CAIAGTSYEQYF. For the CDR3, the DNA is TGTGCCATCGCCGGGACTAGCTACGAGCAGTACTTC.

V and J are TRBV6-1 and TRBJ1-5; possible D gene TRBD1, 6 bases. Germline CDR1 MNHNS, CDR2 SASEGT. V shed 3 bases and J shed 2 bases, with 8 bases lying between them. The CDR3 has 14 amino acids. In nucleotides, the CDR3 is TGTGCCAGCAGTGACAGGGGCGGCAATCAGCCCCAGCATTTT. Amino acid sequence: CASSDRGGNQPQHF.

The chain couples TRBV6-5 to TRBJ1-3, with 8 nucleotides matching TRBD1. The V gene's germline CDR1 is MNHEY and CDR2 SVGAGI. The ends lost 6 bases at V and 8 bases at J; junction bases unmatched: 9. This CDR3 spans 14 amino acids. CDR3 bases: TGTGCCAGCAGACTCACCCAGGGGGCTCACACCATATATTTT. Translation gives CASRLTQGAHTIYF.

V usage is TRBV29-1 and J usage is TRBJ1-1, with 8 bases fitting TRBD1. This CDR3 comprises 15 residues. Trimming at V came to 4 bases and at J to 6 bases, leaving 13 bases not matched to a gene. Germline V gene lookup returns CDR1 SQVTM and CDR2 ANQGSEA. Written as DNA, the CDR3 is TGCAGCGTTGGGGGCCCGACAGGGGTCTACGCTGAAGCTTTCTTT. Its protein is CSVGGPTGVYAEAFF.

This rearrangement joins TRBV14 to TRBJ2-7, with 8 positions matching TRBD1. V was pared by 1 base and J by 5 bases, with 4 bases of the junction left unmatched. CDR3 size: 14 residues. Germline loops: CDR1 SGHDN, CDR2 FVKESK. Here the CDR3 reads CASSQARGPHEQYF. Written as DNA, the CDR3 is TGTGCCAGCAGCCAAGCCAGGGGGCCCCACGAGCAGTACTTC.

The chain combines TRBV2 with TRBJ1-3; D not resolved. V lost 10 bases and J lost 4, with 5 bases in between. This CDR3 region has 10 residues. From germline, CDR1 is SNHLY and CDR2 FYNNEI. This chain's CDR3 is CATQGNTIYF. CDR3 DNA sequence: TGTGCCACTCAGGGAAACACCATATATTTT. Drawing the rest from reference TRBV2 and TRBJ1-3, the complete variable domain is EPEVTQTPSHQVTQMGQEVILRCVPISNHLYFYWYRQILGQKVEFLVSFYNNEISEKSEIFDDQFSVERPDGSNFTLKIRSTKLEDSAMYFCATQGNTIYFGEGSWLTVV.

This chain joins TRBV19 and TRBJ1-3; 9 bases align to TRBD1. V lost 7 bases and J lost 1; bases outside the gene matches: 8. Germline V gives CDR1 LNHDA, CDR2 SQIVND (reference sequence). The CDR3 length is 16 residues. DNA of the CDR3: TGTGCCAGTAAAAGGGCGGACAGGGGATCTGGAAACACCATATATTTT. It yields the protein CASKRADRGSGNTIYF.

The CDR3 reads CASSKDRGGNQPQHF. In nucleotides, the CDR3 is TGTGCCAGCAGTAAGGACAGGGGAGGGAATCAGCCCCAGCATTTT. This rearrangement joins TRBV7-8 to TRBJ1-5; TRBD1 aligns across 9 bases. The germline V gene has CDR1 SGHVS and CDR2 FQNEAQ. The V and J ends lost 6 bases and 4 bases, in that order; junction bases with no gene match: 7. The CDR3 extends over 15 amino acids. Combining the CDR3 with reference TRBV7-8 and TRBJ1-5 gives the whole variable domain GAGVSQSPRYKVAKRGQDVALRCDPISGHVSLFWYQQALGQGPEFLTYFQNEAQLDKSGLPSDRFFAERPEGSVSTLKIQRTQQEDSAVYLCASSKDRGGNQPQHFGDGTRLSIL.

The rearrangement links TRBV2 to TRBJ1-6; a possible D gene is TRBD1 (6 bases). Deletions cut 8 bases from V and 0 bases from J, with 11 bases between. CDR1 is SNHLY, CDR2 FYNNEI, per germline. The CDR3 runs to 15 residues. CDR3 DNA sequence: TGTGCCAGCGGAGACAGGAGCTCCTATAATTCACCCCTCCACTTT. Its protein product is CASGDRSSYNSPLHF. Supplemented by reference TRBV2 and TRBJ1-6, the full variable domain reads EPEVTQTPSHQVTQMGQEVILRCVPISNHLYFYWYRQILGQKVEFLVSFYNNEISEKSEIFDDQFSVERPDGSNFTLKIRSTKLEDSAMYFCASGDRSSYNSPLHFGNGTRLTVT.

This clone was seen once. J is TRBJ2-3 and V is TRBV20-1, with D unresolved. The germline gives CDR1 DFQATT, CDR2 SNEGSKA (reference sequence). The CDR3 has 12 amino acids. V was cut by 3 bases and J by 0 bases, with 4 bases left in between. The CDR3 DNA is TGCAGTGCTAGTCCTAGCACAGATACGCAGTATTTT. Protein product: CSASPSTDTQYF.

The CDR3 region has the DNA TGTGCCAGCAGTGACTCGGACAACAATGAGCAGTTCTTC. Encoded protein: CASSDSDNNEQFF. The chain joins TRBV6-4 to TRBJ2-1; D might be TRBD1 (5 bases). Trimming pared 0 bases from V and 5 bases from J, leaving 5 bases between. From germline, CDR1 is MRHNA and CDR2 SNTAGT. This CDR3 has 13 amino acids.

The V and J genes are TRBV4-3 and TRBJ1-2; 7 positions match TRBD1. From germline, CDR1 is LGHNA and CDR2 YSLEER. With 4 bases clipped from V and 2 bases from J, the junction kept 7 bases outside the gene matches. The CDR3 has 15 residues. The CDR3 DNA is TGCGCCAGCAGCCCCGCGGGACAGCGAAACTATGGCTACACCTTC. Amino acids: CASSPAGQRNYGYTF.

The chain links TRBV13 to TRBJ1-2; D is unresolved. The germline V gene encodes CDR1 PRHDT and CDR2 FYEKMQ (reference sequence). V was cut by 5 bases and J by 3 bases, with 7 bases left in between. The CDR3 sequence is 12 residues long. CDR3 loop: CASSLRDYGYTF. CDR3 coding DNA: TGTGCCAGCAGCCTCCGAGACTATGGCTACACCTTC. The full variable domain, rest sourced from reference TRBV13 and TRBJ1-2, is AAGVIQSPRHLIKEKRETATLKCYPIPRHDTVYWYQQGPGQDPQFLISFYEKMQSDKGSIPDRFSAQQFSDYHSELNMSSLELGDSALYFCASSLRDYGYTFGSGTRLTVV.

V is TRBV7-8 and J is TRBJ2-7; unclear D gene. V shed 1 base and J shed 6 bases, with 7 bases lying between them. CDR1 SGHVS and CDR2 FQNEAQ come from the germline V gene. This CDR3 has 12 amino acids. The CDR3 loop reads CASSLVTGEQYF. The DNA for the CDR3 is TGTGCCAGCAGCTTAGTAACGGGCGAGCAGTACTTC.

CDR3 sequence (DNA): TGTGCCAGCTCACTCACCGCGACTAATGAAAAACTGTTTTTT. Translation: CASSLTATNEKLFF. The chain has TRBV18 and TRBJ1-4; no definite D call. Germline CDR1 is KGHSH and CDR2 is LQKENI. The CDR3 loop spans 14 amino acids. V was cut by 4 bases and J by 2 bases, with 8 bases left in between.

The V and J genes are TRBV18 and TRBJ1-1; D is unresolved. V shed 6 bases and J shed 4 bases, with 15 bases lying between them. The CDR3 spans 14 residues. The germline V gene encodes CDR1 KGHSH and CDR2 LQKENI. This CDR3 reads CASSPQEASTEAFF. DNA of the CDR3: TGTGCCAGCTCCCCCCAGGAGGCGAGCACTGAAGCTTTCTTT. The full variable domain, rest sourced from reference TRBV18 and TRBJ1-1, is NAGVMQNPRHLVRRRGQEARLRCSPMKGHSHVYWYRQLPEEGLKFMVYLQKENIIDESGMPKERFSAEFPKEGPSILRIQQVVRGDSAAYFCASSPQEASTEAFFGQGTRLTVV.

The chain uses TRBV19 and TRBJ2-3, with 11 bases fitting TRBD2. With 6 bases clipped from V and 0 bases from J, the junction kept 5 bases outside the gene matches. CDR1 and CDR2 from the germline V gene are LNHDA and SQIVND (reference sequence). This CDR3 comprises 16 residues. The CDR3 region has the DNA TGTGCCAGTAGGCATCTAGCGGGGGGCAGCACAGATACGCAGTATTTT. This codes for CASRHLAGGSTDTQYF.